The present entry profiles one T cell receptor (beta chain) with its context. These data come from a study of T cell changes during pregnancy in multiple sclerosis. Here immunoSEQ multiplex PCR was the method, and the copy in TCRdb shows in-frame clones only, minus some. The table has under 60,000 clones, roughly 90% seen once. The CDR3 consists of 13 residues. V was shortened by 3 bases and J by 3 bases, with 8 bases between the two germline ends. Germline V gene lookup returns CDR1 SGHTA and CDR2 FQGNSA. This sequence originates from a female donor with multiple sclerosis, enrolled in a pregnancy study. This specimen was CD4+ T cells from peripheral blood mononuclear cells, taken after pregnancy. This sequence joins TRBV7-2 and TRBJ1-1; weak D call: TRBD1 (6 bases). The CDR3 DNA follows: TGTGCCAGCAGCTTCGGGGGGCACACTGAAGCTTTCTTT. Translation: CASSFGGHTEAFF.